This T cell receptor beta chain was profiled in a study of neoadjuvant anti-PD-1 for oral cavity cancer. About the research overall: Patients mostly received three to four biweekly nivolumab doses at 3 mg/kg before surgery.

The germline gives CDR1 MGHRA, CDR2 YSYEKL. The CDR3 contains 17 residues. V was pared by 0 bases and J by 0 bases, with 12 bases between. PBMC libraries mostly used around 0.5 ug of input genomic DNA, with six replicates per sample. Assay used: immunoSEQ multiplex PCR; TCRdb lists only in-frame clones, some missing. The sample shows approximately 42,000 clones, about three quarters of them seen only once. Sample time point: after neoadjuvant nivolumab, at surgical resection. This clone has a handful of counts. V gene TRBV4-1 combines with J gene TRBJ1-3; the D gene is possibly TRBD1 (5 bases). This sequence was found in a person aged 35-79 years with oral cavity squamous cell carcinoma. This sample comprised PBMCs, obtained after nivolumab (anti-PD-1) treatment. The CDR3 nucleotides read TGCGCCAGCAGCCAAGACCCCCGCGGACACTCTGGAAACACCATATATTTT. Its protein product is CASSQDPRGHSGNTIYF.